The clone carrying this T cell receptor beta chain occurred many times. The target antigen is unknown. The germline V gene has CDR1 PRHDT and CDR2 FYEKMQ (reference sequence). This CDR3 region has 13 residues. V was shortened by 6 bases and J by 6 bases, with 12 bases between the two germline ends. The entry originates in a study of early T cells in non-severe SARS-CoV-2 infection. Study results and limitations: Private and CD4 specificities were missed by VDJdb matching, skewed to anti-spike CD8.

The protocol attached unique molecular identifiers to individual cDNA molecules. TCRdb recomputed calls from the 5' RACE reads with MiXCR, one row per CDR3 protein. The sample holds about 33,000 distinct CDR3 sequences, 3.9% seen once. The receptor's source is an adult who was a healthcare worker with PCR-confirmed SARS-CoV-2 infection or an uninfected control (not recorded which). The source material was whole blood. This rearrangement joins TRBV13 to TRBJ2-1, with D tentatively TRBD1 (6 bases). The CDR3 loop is CASSYDRSNEQFF. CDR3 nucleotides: TGTGCCAGCAGTTACGACAGGAGCAATGAGCAGTTCTTC. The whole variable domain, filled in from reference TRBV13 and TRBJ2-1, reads AAGVIQSPRHLIKEKRETATLKCYPIPRHDTVYWYQQGPGQDPQFLISFYEKMQSDKGSIPDRFSAQQFSDYHSELNMSSLELGDSALYFCASSYDRSNEQFFGPGTRLTVL.